The clone carrying this T cell receptor beta chain came up many times. Its antigen is not identified. The ends lost 1 base at V and 4 bases at J; junction bases unmatched: 4. CDR1 SNHLY and CDR2 FYNNEI come from the germline V gene. The CDR3 spans 14 residues. Molecular barcoding with unique molecular identifiers was used for the TCRbeta library. In TCRdb, the PCR reads were re-called with MiXCR into one record per CDR3 protein. The top ten clones hold 6.3% of a sample with 200,000 to 300,000 distinct CDR3 sequences, approximately 8% of them seen once. The data are from a study of T-cell reconstitution after alpha-beta-depleted transplantation in children. Study conclusions and caveats: Most T-cell counts and diversity one year after the transplant came from T cells that were newly produced. Surviving thymic progenitors and recipient T cells were the source of high TCRbeta diversity at day 60 in some patients.

The receptor comes from a male patient between 10 and 17 years old who had a stem cell transplant for acute lymphoblastic leukemia, so the T cells may come from the graft donor. The V call is TRBV2, the J call TRBJ2-7, with 7 positions matching TRBD1. Sequencing used PBMCs, mostly from graft donor cells, obtained 180 days after TCRalphabeta/CD19-depleted stem cell transplant. This CDR3 is CASSEGPGGYEQYF. As DNA, the CDR3 is TGTGCCAGCAGTGAAGGCCCAGGGGGTTACGAGCAGTACTTC.